Listed below are T cell receptor beta chains from one sample, sequenced in a study of control samples from healthy donors and cancer patients. TCRdb's table, derived via immunoSEQ multiplex PCR, lists solely in-frame clones and lacks some. Found here are more than 95,000 clones, 88% of them singletons; the top ten hold 2% to 3%. Sequencing was performed on blood. The receptor source for this set is a woman aged 70-85 years in good health. CDR3s include the opening cysteine and the closing phenylalanine or tryptophan. D genes are given only for firm matches. A row's size may be missing; if present it is once, few, many or a size class.

CDR3aa	CDR3nt	v_gene	j_gene	abundance	d_gene
CASSDLPLLRGGPEAFF	TGTGCCAGCAGTGACTTACCCCTCCTCCGGGGGGGTCCTGAAGCTTTCTTT	TRBV2	TRBJ1-1	-	-
CASSDLQGVGGNTIYF	TGTGCCAGCAGTGACCTTCAGGGGGTTGGTGGAAACACCATATATTTT	TRBV6-1	TRBJ1-3	-	TRBD1
CASSSWTGGASEAFF	TGTGCCAGCAGCTCCTGGACAGGGGGCGCCTCTGAAGCTTTCTTT	TRBV3-1/TRBV3-2	TRBJ1-1	-	TRBD1
CASSVDGTGQEKLFF	TGTGCCAGCAGCGTTGATGGGACAGGGCAAGAAAAACTGTTTTTT	TRBV9	TRBJ1-4	-	TRBD1
CATSPRSGTGELFF	TGTGCCACCAGCCCAAGGTCGGGCACCGGGGAGCTGTTTTTT	TRBV15	TRBJ2-2	once	-
CASSLEHGLNTEAFF	TGCGCCAGCAGCTTGGAGCACGGCCTGAACACTGAAGCTTTCTTT	TRBV5-1	TRBJ1-1	-	-
CASRRDLAGYNSPLHF	TGTGCCAGCAGACGGGACCTGGCCGGGTATAATTCACCCCTCCACTTT	TRBV5-8	TRBJ1-6	-	-
CASSLVENTEAFF	TGTGCCAGCAGCTTAGTGGAGAACACTGAAGCTTTCTTT	TRBV11-2	TRBJ1-1	-	-
CASRDGGGRDEKLFF	TGTGCCAGCAGAGACGGAGGGGGGAGGGATGAAAAACTGTTTTTT	TRBV6-6	TRBJ1-4	-	-
CASTMQGVVQPQHF	TGTGCCAGCACCATGCAGGGGGTTGTTCAGCCCCAGCATTTT	TRBV6-1	TRBJ1-5	-	TRBD1
CASSLDRVEQYF	TGTGCCAGCAGCCTAGACAGGGTCGAGCAGTACTTC	TRBV7-2	TRBJ2-7	once	TRBD1
CASRPGHLGDTQYF	TGTGCCAGCAGGCCGGGACACCTTGGGGATACGCAGTATTTT	TRBV2	TRBJ2-3	-	-
CASSLGGRSDTEAFF	TGTGCCAGCAGCTTGGGGGGCAGGTCGGACACTGAAGCTTTCTTT	TRBV7-9	TRBJ1-1	once	-
CASSLSVGNTIYF	TGTGCCAGCAGTTTATCAGTAGGAAACACCATATATTTT	TRBV27	TRBJ1-3	-	-
CASSLAGGATYEQYF	TGTGCCAGCAGCTTAGCCGGCGGGGCGACCTACGAGCAGTACTTC	TRBV11-2	TRBJ2-7	-	-
CASSDSSGYGYTF	TGTGCCAGCAGTGACTCCTCTGGGTATGGCTACACCTTC	TRBV2	TRBJ1-2	few	-
CASSLFSEGNQPQHF	TGTGCCAGCAGCTTGTTTTCGGAGGGCAATCAGCCCCAGCATTTT	TRBV5-5	TRBJ1-5	once	-
CASSIATGSYEQYF	TGCGCCAGCAGCATAGCGACAGGCTCCTACGAGCAGTACTTC	TRBV5-1	TRBJ2-7	-	-